This T cell receptor beta chain was captured in a study of T cell responses to AZD1222 COVID-19 vaccine. Points from the study as a whole: Elevations in Spike-specific TCR breadth and depth followed administration of two AZD1222 doses.

Here immunoSEQ multiplex PCR was the method, and the copy in TCRdb shows in-frame clones only, minus some. Of 250,000 or so clones detected, 90% to 95% appear once; the ten largest clones hold less than 0.6%. A word on this clone: Its matching antigen is unknown.

The origin of this receptor is an adult in good health. Sample: peripheral blood, taken on day 0 of AZD1222 vaccination.

This chain's CDR3 is CASSLRGEVTDTQYF. CDR3 coding DNA: TGTGCCAGCAGCTTAAGGGGGGAAGTGACAGATACGCAGTATTTT. This chain joins TRBV7-3 and TRBJ2-3; perhaps TRBD2 as D (6 bases). From germline, CDR1 is SGHTA and CDR2 FQGTGA. The CDR3 runs 15 residues. The germline V and J ends were trimmed by 1 base and 3 bases, with 11 bases remaining between them.